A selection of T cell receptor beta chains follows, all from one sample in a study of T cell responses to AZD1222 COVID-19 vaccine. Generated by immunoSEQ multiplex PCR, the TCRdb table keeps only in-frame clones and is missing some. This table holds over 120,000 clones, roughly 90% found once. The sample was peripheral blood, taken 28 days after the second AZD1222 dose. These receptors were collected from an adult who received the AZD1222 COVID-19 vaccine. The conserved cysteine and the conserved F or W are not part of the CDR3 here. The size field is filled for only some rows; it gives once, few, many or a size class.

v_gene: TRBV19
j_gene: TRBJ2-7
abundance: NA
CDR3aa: ASRQGPGEQY

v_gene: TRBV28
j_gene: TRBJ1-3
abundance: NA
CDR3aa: ASKITGYGNTIY

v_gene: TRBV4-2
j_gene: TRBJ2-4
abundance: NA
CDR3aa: ASSPNLAVTKNIQY

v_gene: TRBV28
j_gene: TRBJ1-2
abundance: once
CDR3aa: ASSLQGNYGYT

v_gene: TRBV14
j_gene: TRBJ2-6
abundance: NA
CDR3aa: ASSQGPGKGASGANVLT

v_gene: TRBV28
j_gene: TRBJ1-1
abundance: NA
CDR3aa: ASRDRVSGTEAF

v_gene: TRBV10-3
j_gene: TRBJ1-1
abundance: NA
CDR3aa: AISPSQGLRDTEAF

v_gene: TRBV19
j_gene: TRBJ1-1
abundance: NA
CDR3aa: ASRGTVNTEAF

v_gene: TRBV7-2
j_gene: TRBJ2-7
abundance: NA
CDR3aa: ASSSLDEYEQY

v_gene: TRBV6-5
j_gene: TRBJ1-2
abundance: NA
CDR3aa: ASSYRQLHGYT

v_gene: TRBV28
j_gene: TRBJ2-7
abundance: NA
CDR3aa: ASSLIPGGTSGSRSYEQY

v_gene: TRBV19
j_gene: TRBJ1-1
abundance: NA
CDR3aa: ASGVRQGRFTEAF

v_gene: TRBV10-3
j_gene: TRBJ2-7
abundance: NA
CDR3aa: AISESGTGSYEQY

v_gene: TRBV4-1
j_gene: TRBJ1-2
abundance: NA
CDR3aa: ASSQEGPPFYGYT

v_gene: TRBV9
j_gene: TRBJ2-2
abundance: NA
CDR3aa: ASGVGGLSTGELF

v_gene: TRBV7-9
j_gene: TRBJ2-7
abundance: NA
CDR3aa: ASSLVLEGGPWEQY

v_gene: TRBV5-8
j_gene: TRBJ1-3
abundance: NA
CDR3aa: ASSLGVIRAVTGNTIY